The clone carrying this TCR beta chain was seen repeatedly, ten times or more. Its antigen is unknown. A single record per CDR3 protein comes from TCRdb applying MiXCR to the 5' RACE reads. This sample has some 25,000 distinct CDR3 sequences, with roughly 5.6% found just once. This sample is drawn from a study of early T cells in non-severe SARS-CoV-2 infection. Study-wide background: The chains were unpaired, and the sequenced material was bulk RNA from unsorted whole blood.

Germline loops: CDR1 PRHDT, CDR2 FYEKMQ (reference sequence). This CDR3 has 19 amino acids. V was clipped by 3 bases and J by 1 base; unmatched bases: 7. Findings and limits, study-wide: Anti-spike CD8 specificities were favored by VDJdb matching, whose results missed private and CD4 specificities.

This sequence was found in an adult who was a healthcare worker with PCR-confirmed SARS-CoV-2 infection or an uninfected control (not recorded which). This chain uses TRBV13 with TRBJ2-1, with 15 nucleotides matching TRBD2. Sequencing was done on a sample of whole blood. The CDR3 DNA follows: TGTGCCAGCAGCTTCCGGACTAGCGGGAGGGCCGGGTCCTACAATGAGCAGTTCTTC. It is translated as CASSFRTSGRAGSYNEQFF.